The 20 T cell receptor beta chains reported below all come from one sample, sequenced in a study of T cell responses to AZD1222 COVID-19 vaccine. Using immunoSEQ multiplex PCR, the repertoire was profiled, and TCRdb retains in-frame clones only, with some absent. The table lists some 150,000 clones, more than 90% of them singletons. Sequenced here: peripheral blood, sampled on day 0 of AZD1222 vaccination. The receptors come from an adult in good health.

This clone was counted a single time. The junction departs from the called germline gene at one end, perhaps through a read error. The CDR3 loop is CASSLSGGAGQPQHF. CDR3 in DNA: TGTGCCAGCAGTCTATCAGGGGGCGCGGGTCAGCCCCAGCATTTT. The genes are TRBV27 and TRBJ1-5, with 8 nucleotides matching TRBD1. The CDR3 length is 15 residues. Germline V CDR1 and CDR2: MNHEY, SMNVEV (reference sequence).

This chain's CDR3 is CASSQDRGGRTGELFF. DNA of the CDR3: TGTGCCAGCAGCCAAGATAGAGGGGGGAGGACCGGGGAGCTGTTTTTT. The V and J genes are TRBV3-1 (or the pseudogene TRBV3-2) and TRBJ2-2; D might be TRBD1 or TRBD2, each matching 6 bases. The CDR3 covers 16 residues. V gave up 0 bases and J gave up 5 bases, with 13 bases separating them. Germline values: CDR1 LGHDT, CDR2 YNNKEL (reference sequence).

The chain couples TRBV14 to TRBJ2-7; D assignment may be TRBD1 or TRBD2 (5 bases each). The CDR3 covers 14 residues. Between the trimmed V and J ends, which lost 4 bases and 3 bases, there was a span of 13 bases. Germline V gives CDR1 SGHDN, CDR2 FVKESK. The CDR3 sequence is CASSPGWGYYEQYF. CDR3 sequence (DNA): TGTGCCAGCAGCCCGGGCTGGGGGTACTACGAGCAGTACTTC.

The chain recombines TRBV30 with TRBJ1-2; a weak D match, TRBD1 (6 bases). CDR1 GTSNPN and CDR2 SVGIG come from the germline V gene (reference sequence). The CDR3 sequence is 13 residues long. V was cut by 8 bases and J by 1 base, with 14 bases left in between. The CDR3, as DNA: TGTGCCAGGAACCAGGGGCTTAACTATGGCTACACCTTC. Translation: CARNQGLNYGYTF.

A single count supports this clone. Other nucleotide sequences in the sample specify the same CDR3. The chain carries TRBV5-1 and TRBJ1-5; no firm D call. This CDR3 is 15 amino acids long. Trimming took off 0 bases at V and 0 bases at J, with 7 bases between the two ends. Looked up from germline, CDR1 is SGHRS and CDR2 is YFSETQ. CDR3 in DNA: TGCGCCAGCAGCTTGGACGGATATAGCAATCAGCCCCAGCATTTT. Its translation is CASSLDGYSNQPQHF.

The CDR3 reads CATGSRVSRDTIYF. The CDR3 nucleotides read TGTGCCACCGGTTCAAGGGTCTCGAGGGACACCATATATTTT. The chain employs TRBV24-1 and TRBJ1-3; D unresolved. This CDR3 contains 14 residues. The ends were cut back, 9 bases at V and 8 bases at J, with 19 bases in the middle. Germline V gene sequence: CDR1 KGHDR, CDR2 SFDVKD.

The chain combines TRBV21-1 with TRBJ1-1. TRBV21-1 is a pseudogene segment. The length of the CDR3 is 17 residues. This CDR3 reads CASSKVRGRLEGTEAFF. CDR3 coding DNA: TGTGCCAGCAGCAAAGTCCGGGGGAGGTTGGAGGGCACTGAAGCTTTCTTT.

The chain couples TRBV12-3 or TRBV12-4 to TRBJ2-5; D unresolved. This CDR3 comprises 11 residues. V lost 5 bases and J 6 bases, leaving 7 bases between the germline ends. CDR3 coding DNA: TGTGCCAGCAGTAACCCACAGACCCAGTACTTC. This codes for CASSNPQTQYF.

This rearrangement joins TRBV4-3 to TRBJ2-1; no definite D call. Germline CDR1 LGHNA, CDR2 YSLEER. V was shortened by 3 bases and J by 8 bases, with 8 bases between the two germline ends. This CDR3 is 12 amino acids long. The CDR3 coding sequence is TGCGCCAGCAGCCAGGGCTCTTATGAGCAGTTCTTC. It translates to CASSQGSYEQFF.

The chain combines TRBV10-3 with TRBJ1-2; D is uncertain. Looked up from germline, CDR1 is ENHRY and CDR2 is SYGVKD. The CDR3 has 13 residues. V dropped 0 bases and J dropped 5 bases, with 7 bases sitting between them. CDR3 loop: CAISESGGYGYTF. The CDR3 DNA reads as TGTGCCATCAGTGAGTCCGGAGGTTATGGCTACACCTTC.

The CDR3 spells CASSLFNREGGYTF. For the CDR3, the DNA is TGTGCCAGCAGCTTGTTCAACAGGGAGGGAGGCTACACCTTC. The V and J genes are TRBV5-4 and TRBJ1-2; perhaps TRBD1 as D (6 bases). V dropped 1 base and J dropped 8 bases, with 15 bases sitting between them. Germline-derived CDR1 and CDR2 are SGHNT and YYREEE (reference sequence). CDR3 length: 14 residues.

The chain is built from TRBV29-1 and TRBJ2-7, with 10 bases that match TRBD1. CDR1 is SQVTM, CDR2 ANQGSEA, per germline. With 4 bases clipped from V and 4 bases from J, the junction kept 4 bases outside the gene matches. This CDR3 comprises 13 residues. The CDR3 bases are TGCAGCGTTGGGGGACAGGGGCGATACGAGCAGTACTTC. Protein product: CSVGGQGRYEQYF.

This chain links TRBV5-1 with TRBJ1-2; the D gene is possibly TRBD1 (5 bases). The CDR3 length is 14 residues. Trimming removed 0 bases at V and 4 bases at J, with 10 bases between. Germline loops: CDR1 SGHRS, CDR2 YFSETQ. The CDR3 region is CASSLADGGYGYTF. The DNA of the CDR3 is TGCGCCAGCAGCTTGGCCGATGGGGGCTATGGCTACACCTTC.

This chain links TRBV10-1 with TRBJ2-4; D is unclear. The CDR3 covers 17 residues. Trimming cost V 7 bases and J 0 bases, with 19 bases left between them. Germline lookup yields CDR1 WNHNN and CDR2 SYGVQD (reference sequence). CDR3 region: CASTPEQKTLAKNIQYF. For the CDR3, the DNA is TGCGCCAGCACCCCAGAACAGAAAACCCTAGCCAAAAACATTCAGTACTTC.

The J gene is TRBJ1-5, the V gene TRBV7-6, with no clear D. The V gene lost 1 base and the J gene lost 9 bases, with 13 bases spanning the gap. The CDR3 sequence is 14 residues long. Per germline, CDR1 SGHVS and CDR2 FNYEAQ. Here the CDR3 reads CASSLGAVQGPQHF. CDR3 bases: TGTGCCAGCAGCTTAGGGGCAGTACAAGGGCCCCAGCATTTT.

The V and J genes are TRBV5-4 and TRBJ1-1; D is undetermined. The CDR3 covers 15 residues. The V end was cut by 4 bases, the J end by 0 bases, with 13 bases between. Germline lookup yields CDR1 SGHNT and CDR2 YYREEE (reference sequence). In DNA, the CDR3 is TGTGCCAGCAGCCCATCTCTGGCCGTGAACACTGAAGCTTTCTTT. Residues: CASSPSLAVNTEAFF.

This chain links TRBV4-3 with TRBJ1-1; no clear D. V dropped 5 bases and J dropped 1 base, with 2 bases sitting between them. Germline CDR1 is LGHNA and CDR2 is YSLEER. This CDR3 has 11 amino acids. CDR3 sequence (DNA): TGCGCCAGCAGCTGGAACACTGAAGCTTTCTTT. Its translation: CASSWNTEAFF.

This clone is classed as medium-sized. The chain couples TRBV4-3 to TRBJ2-7; D might be TRBD2 (5 bases). Per the germline V gene, CDR1 is LGHNA and CDR2 is YSLEER. The V gene lost 0 bases and the J gene lost 6 bases, with 12 bases spanning the gap. The CDR3 extends over 14 amino acids. The CDR3 protein is CASSQDGVRGEQYF. The CDR3 coding sequence is TGCGCCAGCAGCCAAGACGGGGTGCGCGGCGAGCAGTACTTC.

V is TRBV11-3 and J is TRBJ1-1, with 8 nucleotides matching TRBD1. Germline V gene sequence: CDR1 SGHNT, CDR2 YENEEA. The V and J ends lost 5 bases and 0 bases, in that order; junction bases with no gene match: 5. The CDR3 sequence is 15 residues long. The CDR3 nucleotides read TGTGCCAGCAGCCCAGGGACAGGTATGAACACTGAAGCTTTCTTT. It codes for CASSPGTGMNTEAFF.

The chain has TRBV5-6 and TRBJ2-7; D is possibly TRBD2 (7 bases). CDR3 length: 15 residues. Trimming shortened V by 0 bases and J by 2 bases, and 12 bases separated the two germline ends. Germline V gene lookup returns CDR1 SGHDT and CDR2 YYEEEE. CDR3 nucleotides: TGTGCCAGCAGCTTGGTCGGGGGGCTGACCTACGAGCAGTACTTC. Translation gives CASSLVGGLTYEQYF.